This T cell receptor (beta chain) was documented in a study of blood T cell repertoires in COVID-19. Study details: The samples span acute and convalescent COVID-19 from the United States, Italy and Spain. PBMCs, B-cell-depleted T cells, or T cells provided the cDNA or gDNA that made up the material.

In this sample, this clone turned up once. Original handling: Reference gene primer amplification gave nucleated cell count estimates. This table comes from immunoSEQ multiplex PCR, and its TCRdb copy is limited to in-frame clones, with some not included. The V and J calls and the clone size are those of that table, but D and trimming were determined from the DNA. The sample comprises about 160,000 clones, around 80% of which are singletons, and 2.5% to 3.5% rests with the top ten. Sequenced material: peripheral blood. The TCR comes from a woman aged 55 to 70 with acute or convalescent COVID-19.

CDR3: CASSWGTGSYNEQFF. CDR3 DNA sequence: TGCGCCAGCAGTTGGGGGACAGGGTCCTACAATGAGCAGTTCTTC. The V call is TRBV5-1, the J call TRBJ2-1; 9 nucleotides agree with TRBD1. CDR1 SGHRS and CDR2 YFSETQ come from the germline V gene. V was pared by 5 bases and J by 1 base, with 4 bases of the junction left unmatched. The CDR3 spans 15 residues.